Detailed here is one T cell receptor beta chain. These data come from a study of blood T cell repertoires in COVID-19. Study background: Researchers got acute and convalescent COVID-19 samples from the United States, Italy and Spain. PBMCs, B-cell-depleted T cells, or T cells were the source of the cDNA or gDNA that made up the material.

The CDR3 is 17 residues long. The germline V gene encodes CDR1 SGHRS and CDR2 YFSETQ. The V segment lost 1 base and the J segment 11 bases; nucleotides outside the gene matches: 17. In the original analysis: Amplification of reference gene primers was used by the study to estimate nucleated cell counts. Generated by immunoSEQ multiplex PCR, the TCRdb table keeps only in-frame clones and is missing some. That table gives V, J and clone size, and the DNA gave D and trimming. The sample yields 370,000 or so clones, over 65% seen once. This TCR came from a human donor with acute or convalescent COVID-19. The donor label of this sample is uncertain. The chain is built from TRBV5-1 and TRBJ1-1; 10 positions match TRBD1. The sequenced material came from peripheral blood. As DNA, the CDR3 is TGCGCCAGCAGCTTGTCTCCTTCGACAGGGGGCGCTCTCCCCGCTTTCTTT. Its protein is CASSLSPSTGGALPAFF.